This T cell receptor (beta chain) was identified during a study of cytomegalovirus exposure and HLA in healthy donors. This clone was recorded once. As yet, its antigen is unknown. The CDR3 is 15 residues long. The J segment lost 5 bases and the V segment lost 3 bases, leaving 4 bases of the junction unmatched. The germline CDR1 and CDR2 sequences are ENHRY and SYGVKD. Only in-frame clones appear in the TCRdb table, and some are missing; sequencing was by immunoSEQ multiplex PCR. Of 300,000 to 400,000 clones listed, approximately 86% are singletons. Separate from the approximately 670-subject first cohort, the approximately 120-subject validation cohort was the one that the donors belonged to. Points from the study as a whole: According to a subsequent analysis, TCR clusters from the first cohort were inclined to appear together in the 120 or so validation repertoires. Most TCR sequences showed up rarely, but some public TCRs showed up in many donors. Listed as cytomegalovirus-associated were over 150 TCR beta chains.

The gene calls are TRBV10-3 and TRBJ1-5; TRBD1 matches 10 bases. The sequenced sample was PBMCs. The receptor's source is a man aged 25 to 40 in good health and CMV-seronegative. The CDR3: CAISESGQGHQPQHF. CDR3 in DNA: TGTGCCATCAGTGAATCGGGACAGGGGCATCAGCCCCAGCATTTT.